This T cell receptor (beta chain) was observed in a study of blood T cell repertoires in COVID-19. Background on the study: The samples span acute and convalescent COVID-19 from the United States, Italy and Spain.

In the case of this clone: This CDR3 is also generated by other DNA sequences in the sample.

The V end was cut by 3 bases, the J end by 4 bases, with 7 bases between. This CDR3 region has 11 residues. CDR1 is DFQATT and CDR2 is SNEGSKA in the germline V gene (reference sequence). Authors' methods: The authors estimated nucleated cell counts from reference gene primer amplification. Some clones are missing from TCRdb's copy, which holds only in-frame ones; the method was immunoSEQ multiplex PCR. The V and J calls and the clone size are those of that table, but D and trimming were determined from the DNA. The table shows about 280,000 clones, with roughly 90% occurring only once. Cohorts were determined from participant-reported clinical history. Before being deemed recovered, Cohort 3 donors had two negative PCRs, clearance, or symptom resolution.

The sequence came from a woman aged 55-69 years who had recovered from COVID-19. Input material: PBMCs or T cells enriched from blood (not recorded which). The chain recombines TRBV20-1 with TRBJ2-7; D gene uncertain. CDR3 DNA: TGCAGTGCTAGTTCAGGATACGAGCAGTACTTC. This gives the protein CSASSGYEQYF.